The 14 T cell receptor beta chains presented below share a single source sample, sequenced in a study of post-analysis software for immune sequencing data. Study results and caveats: TRBV5-6, TRBV5-1 and TRBV20-1 were among five TRBV segments more frequent in patients than controls.

cDNA libraries of TCR beta carried unique molecular identifiers. TCRdb reanalysed the PCR reads using MiXCR and keeps one entry per CDR3 protein. The data show 450,000 to 650,000 distinct CDR3 sequences, about 44% seen once. These receptors' antigens are unknown. Specimen: blood. The receptors originated from a girl aged 5-17 years with multiple sclerosis.

J is TRBJ2-7 and V is TRBV29-1; D gene uncertain. The CDR3 spans 12 residues. CDR1 is SQVTM and CDR2 is ANQGSEA in the germline V gene. Trimming removed 7 bases from V and 5 bases from J, with 15 bases in between. This CDR3 is CSAEAPPNEQYF. The CDR3 DNA reads as TGCAGCGCTGAGGCCCCACCAAACGAGCAGTACTTC.

A single count supports this clonotype. The chain joins TRBV12-3 or TRBV12-4 to TRBJ1-2; 7 nucleotides line up with TRBD1. Trimming removed 6 bases from V and 4 bases from J; junction bases left unmatched: 8. This CDR3 contains 14 residues. This chain's CDR3 is CASSHTPGGYGYTF. CDR3 nucleotide sequence: TGTGCCAGCAGCCATACACCAGGGGGCTATGGCTACACCTTC.

The chain carries TRBV12-3 or TRBV12-4 and TRBJ1-1; no firm D call. The V end was cut by 3 bases, the J end by 8 bases, with 13 bases between. CDR3 length equals 13 residues. CDR3 loop: CASSFRTHPEAFF. For the CDR3, the DNA is TGTGCCAGCAGTTTCAGGACGCACCCAGAAGCTTTCTTT.

V is TRBV7-6 and J is TRBJ2-3; a weak D match, TRBD2 (9 bases). The CDR3 length is 18 residues. V shed 2 bases and J shed 5 bases, with 23 bases lying between them. Germline CDR1 reads SGHVS; CDR2 reads FNYEAQ. For the CDR3, the DNA is TGTGCCAGCAGCTTAAGACTAGCGGTCCTTACAGGGGGAGATACGCAGTATTTT. Amino acids: CASSLRLAVLTGGDTQYF.

This rearrangement joins TRBV27 to TRBJ2-1, with a weak D call TRBD1 (6 bases). The CDR3 has 17 amino acids. Trimming pared 5 bases from V and 6 bases from J, leaving 23 bases between. Germline V gives CDR1 MNHEY, CDR2 SMNVEV (reference sequence). The CDR3 DNA is TGTGCCAGCAGTGATCTTCCAGGGGAAATCTGGGGCAATGAGCAGTTCTTC. Residues: CASSDLPGEIWGNEQFF.

This clonotype showed up just a few times. This chain connects TRBV30 to TRBJ2-1; 8 positions match TRBD2. The CDR3 is 16 amino acids. Germline V lookup: CDR1 GTSNPN, CDR2 SVGIG (reference sequence). With V trimmed by 2 bases and J by 1 base, 7 bases remained unmatched. The CDR3: CAWSTVAGISYNEQFF. The CDR3 nucleotides read TGTGCCTGGAGTACCGTAGCGGGAATATCCTACAATGAGCAGTTCTTC.

This clonotype was found a few times. The chain joins TRBV12-3 or TRBV12-4 to TRBJ2-6, with a weak D call TRBD1 (6 bases). V lost 2 bases and J lost 9, with 20 bases in between. The CDR3 contains 17 residues. The CDR3 nucleotides are TGTGCCAGCAGTTTACCAGGGGCACTAGATGGTGACAACGTCCTGACTTTC. It codes for CASSLPGALDGDNVLTF.

There are a few counts of this clonotype. The V and J genes are TRBV7-9 and TRBJ2-1; no reliable D call. The CDR3 is 17 residues long. The V and J ends lost 8 bases and 2 bases respectively, with 22 bases between them. Germline assignment: CDR1 SEHNR and CDR2 FQNEAQ (reference sequence). CDR3 amino acids: CASSLFGQLLTYNEQFF. The CDR3 bases are TGTGCCAGCTCCTTGTTCGGGCAGCTCCTGACCTACAATGAGCAGTTCTTC.

This clonotype came up a few times. The genes are TRBV10-3 and TRBJ1-1; D call uncertain. Per the germline V gene, CDR1 is ENHRY and CDR2 is SYGVKD. V gave up 3 bases and J gave up 6 bases, with 8 bases separating them. The CDR3 runs 12 residues. The CDR3 DNA reads as TGTGCCATCAGTGATAATAGGTCTGAAGCTTTCTTT. Amino acids: CAISDNRSEAFF.

To note about this clonotype: One end of the junction does not line up with germline, which may come from a read error. The rearrangement uses TRBV7-2 and TRBJ2-3; D is perhaps TRBD2 (5 bases). This CDR3 contains 16 residues. Per the germline V gene, CDR1 is SGHTA and CDR2 is FQGNSA. The CDR3 bases are TGTGCCAGCAGCCCCGTCGGGGAGTGGAGCACAGATGCGCAGTATTTT. Its translation: CASSPVGEWSTDAQYF. The full variable domain, completed using reference TRBV7-2 and TRBJ2-3, is GAGVSQSPSNKVTEKGKDVELRCDPISGHTALYWYRQSLGQGLEFLIYFQGNSAPDKSGLPSDRFSAERTGGSVSTLTIQRTQQEDSAVYLCASSPVGEWSTDAQYFGPGTRLTVL.

The chain combines TRBV10-3 with TRBJ2-1, with 7 bases matching TRBD1. Germline CDR1 reads ENHRY; CDR2 reads SYGVKD. The trim removed 4 bases at V and 4 bases at J, leaving 10 bases unmatched. The length of the CDR3 is 16 residues. The CDR3 reads CAISGKPGQTYNEQFF. DNA of the CDR3: TGTGCCATCAGTGGCAAGCCGGGACAGACGTACAATGAGCAGTTCTTC.

This clonotype was picked up a small number of times. The chain combines TRBV5-1 with TRBJ2-7, with D maybe TRBD1 (6 bases). The CDR3 is 14 residues long. Germline CDR1 reads SGHRS; CDR2 reads YFSETQ. V lost 4 bases, J lost 5 bases, and 16 bases lay in between. The CDR3 DNA is TGCGCCAGCAGCCAGGACAGTTATATCCACGAGCAGTACTTC. It encodes CASSQDSYIHEQYF.

J is TRBJ2-7 and V is TRBV12-3 or TRBV12-4, with a possible D match to TRBD1 (6 bases). The CDR3 length is 14 residues. With 6 bases removed from V and 2 bases from J, the gap between germline ends came to 14 bases. CDR3 in DNA: TGTGCCAGCAGCGTGTCCGGGACAACCTACGAGCAGTACTTC. Amino acid sequence: CASSVSGTTYEQYF.

The J gene is TRBJ1-1, the V gene TRBV12-3 or TRBV12-4, with D hard to call. V was clipped by 3 bases and J by 2 bases, with 7 bases between them. The length of the CDR3 is 13 residues. CDR3 region: CASSFPRNTEAFF. The CDR3 DNA sequence: TGTGCCAGCAGTTTCCCCCGAAACACTGAAGCTTTCTTT.